A selection of T cell receptor beta chains follows, all from one sample in a study of radiation and T cells in renal cell carcinoma. Generated by immunoSEQ multiplex PCR, the TCRdb table keeps only in-frame clones and is missing some. The sample has fewer than 80,000 clones; approximately 87% are singletons. The sample was blood, taken from a patient whose treatment included radiotherapy and nephrectomy. The receptors were gathered from a woman aged 55-75 years with renal cell carcinoma. Both conserved end residues are part of each CDR3. D genes are given only for firm matches. Clone size is given for some rows only: seen once, a few or many times, or a class if the clone is expanded.

DNA	CDR3	V	J	size	D
TGCGCCAGCAGCTCGGGACTACCGAACACCGGGGAGCTGTTTTTT	CASSSGLPNTGELFF	TRBV5-1	TRBJ2-2	.	TRBD2
TGTGCCAGCAGCTGGGCGGCCACAGATACGCAGTATTTT	CASSWAATDTQYF	TRBV7-9	TRBJ2-3	.	.
TGTGCAAGTCGCTTCCGACAGAATGGCTACACCTTC	CASRFRQNGYTF	TRBV12-2	TRBJ1-2	.	.
TGTGCCAGCGGAACTAGCGGGGACACAGATACGCAGTATTTT	CASGTSGDTDTQYF	TRBV28	TRBJ2-3	.	TRBD2
TGCGCCAGCAGCCCCGGGGGGGGGACGACGGGAGATACGCAGTATTTT	CASSPGGGTTGDTQYF	TRBV5-1	TRBJ2-3	.	TRBD2
TGTGCCAGCAGCTCTCTCACCAATACGCAGTATTTT	CASSSLTNTQYF	TRBV28	TRBJ2-3	.	.
TGTGCCAGCAGCTTGAGAGGCGGAGGGGCAGAGACCCAGTACTTC	CASSLRGGGAETQYF	TRBV11-3	TRBJ2-5	.	.
TGTGCCAGCAGCTATATCGGGCCAAACTATGGCTACACCTTC	CASSYIGPNYGYTF	TRBV2	TRBJ1-2	.	.
TGCGCCAGCAGCTTGGTAGCAGGGAACCAAGAGACCCAGTACTTC	CASSLVAGNQETQYF	TRBV5-1	TRBJ2-5	.	.
TGTGCCAGCAGTGGGGACAGGGTCGGTGAAAAACTGTTTTTT	CASSGDRVGEKLFF	TRBV27	TRBJ1-4	.	TRBD1
TGTGCCAGCAGTTTAAAGTATTGGGACAGATCCACCGGGGAGCTGTTTTTT	CASSLKYWDRSTGELFF	TRBV27	TRBJ2-2	once	TRBD1
TGTGCCAGCAGCCACCCCTCAGGGGCCACTAATGAAAAACTGTTTTTT	CASSHPSGATNEKLFF	TRBV4-2	TRBJ1-4	.	.
TGTGCCAGCATTACTACGGGGCAGGGAATCAACATTCAGTACTTC	CASITTGQGINIQYF	TRBV6-1	TRBJ2-4	.	.
TGCAGCGCCGCCGAAAGCGGAAACACCATATATTTT	CSAAESGNTIYF	TRBV29-1	TRBJ1-3	.	.
TGTGCCAGCAGTTTGGTCAGCACTGAAGCTTTCTTT	CASSLVSTEAFF	TRBV28	TRBJ1-1	.	.
TGTGCCAGCAGCCTCCAACCGGGACTAGGATTCTCCGAGCAGTACTTC	CASSLQPGLGFSEQYF	TRBV5-6	TRBJ2-7	.	TRBD2
TGTGCCAGTAGTCAGGGTTCGAACACTGAAGCTTTCTTT	CASSQGSNTEAFF	TRBV19	TRBJ1-1	.	.
TGTGCCAGTAGTATAGCCCAGTATAGCAATCAGCCCCAGCATTTT	CASSIAQYSNQPQHF	TRBV19	TRBJ1-5	.	.
TGTGCCAGCAGCGTAGGCTACGAGCAGTACTTC	CASSVGYEQYF	TRBV9	TRBJ2-7	.	.
TGTGCCAGCAGCGTACGTCCGAGCCTTAATGAAAAACTGTTTTTT	CASSVRPSLNEKLFF	TRBV9	TRBJ1-4	few	.
TGTGCCAGCAGCTTAGCGGTAGACAGGGTTGGAGGCTACACCTTC	CASSLAVDRVGGYTF	TRBV7-9	TRBJ1-2	.	TRBD1
TGTGCCAGCAGCGTCACACAGGGGCAAGAGACCCAGTACTTC	CASSVTQGQETQYF	TRBV9	TRBJ2-5	few	TRBD1
TGCGCCAGCAGCTTGGAACAGGGCGGGTTAACTGAAGCTTTCTTT	CASSLEQGGLTEAFF	TRBV5-1	TRBJ1-1	few	.
TGTGCCACCGAGGGGTGGCGCCAGCGGGGCTACACCTTC	CATEGWRQRGYTF	TRBV25-1	TRBJ1-2	.	.
TGTGCCAGCAGCTTAAATTCACAGGGGGTCGGGTACACCGGGGAGCTGTTTTTT	CASSLNSQGVGYTGELFF	TRBV11-3	TRBJ2-2	medium-sized	TRBD1
TGTGCCAGCAGCCACGGACAGGGAGGCGGCTACACCTTC	CASSHGQGGGYTF	TRBV9	TRBJ1-2	.	TRBD1
TGTGCCAGCAGGTGGCCGCTAAACTATGGCTACACCTTC	CASRWPLNYGYTF	TRBV5-8	TRBJ1-2	.	.
TGTGCCAGCAGTGCACCGACAGGGAGCACTGAAGCTTTCTTT	CASSAPTGSTEAFF	TRBV6-6	TRBJ1-1	.	TRBD1
TGCGCCAGCAGCCAAGATAAGGGTTTCGATCAGCCCCAGCATTTT	CASSQDKGFDQPQHF	TRBV4-1	TRBJ1-5	.	.
TGTGCCAGTAGTTCGGGCCTAGGCAGGGGGGACACTGAAGCTTTCTTT	CASSSGLGRGDTEAFF	TRBV19	TRBJ1-1	.	TRBD1
TGTGCCAGCAGCCCCGCTTCCGGACAGGGGTTCTACGAGCAGTACTTC	CASSPASGQGFYEQYF	TRBV9	TRBJ2-7	.	TRBD1
TGTGCCAGTAGTATACTCAGCGACACCGGGGAGCTGTTTTTT	CASSILSDTGELFF	TRBV19	TRBJ2-2	once	.
TGTGCCAGCAGTTACCGTCCGTACTATGGCTACACCTTC	CASSYRPYYGYTF	TRBV6-5	TRBJ1-2	.	.
TGTGCCAGCAGCTTAGGGGGGATGTATGGCTACACCTTC	CASSLGGMYGYTF	TRBV7-9	TRBJ1-2	.	.
TGTGCCAGCAGTTTCCATGGCTATGGCTACACCTTC	CASSFHGYGYTF	TRBV28	TRBJ1-2	.	.
TGTGCCAGTAGGGGAGCGGCTAATCCCAGCGAGCAGTACTTC	CASRGAANPSEQYF	TRBV19	TRBJ2-7	.	.
TGTGCCAGCAGCCAAGATAGGCTAAGGCGCTCTGGGGCCAACGTCCTGACTTTC	CASSQDRLRRSGANVLTF	TRBV4-2	TRBJ2-6	.	.